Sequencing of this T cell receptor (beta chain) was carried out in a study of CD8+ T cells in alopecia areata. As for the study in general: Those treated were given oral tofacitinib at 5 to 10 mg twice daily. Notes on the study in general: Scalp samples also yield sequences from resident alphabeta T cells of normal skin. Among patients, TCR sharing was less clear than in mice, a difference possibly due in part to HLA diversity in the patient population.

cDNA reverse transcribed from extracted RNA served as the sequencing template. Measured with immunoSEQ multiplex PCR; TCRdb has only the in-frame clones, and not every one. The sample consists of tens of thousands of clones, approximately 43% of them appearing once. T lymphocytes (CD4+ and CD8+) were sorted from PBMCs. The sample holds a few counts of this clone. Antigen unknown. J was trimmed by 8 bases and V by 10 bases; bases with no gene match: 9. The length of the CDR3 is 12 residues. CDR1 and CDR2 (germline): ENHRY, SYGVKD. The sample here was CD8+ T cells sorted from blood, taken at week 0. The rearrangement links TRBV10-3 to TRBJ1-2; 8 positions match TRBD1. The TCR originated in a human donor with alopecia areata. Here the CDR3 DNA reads TGTGCCAGCAGGGGGCTACAAAACGGCTACACCTTC. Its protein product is CASRGLQNGYTF.